The 13 T cell receptor beta chains in this list originate from one sample, sequenced in a study of regulatory T cells in long-lasting Graves disease. Regarding time point: newly diagnosed GD, antithyroid drugs for less than 3 months. After RNA was extracted from PBMCs, the TCR library was made from it. With iRepertoire HTBI primers and Arm-PCR of CDR3 regions, TCR beta libraries were built. TCRdb ran MiXCR on the multiplex PCR reads and lists one entry per CDR3 protein. This sample has 440,000 or so distinct CDR3 sequences, with over 15% found just once. These data were also filed under a second study, of T cells in Graves' hyperthyroidism and ophthalmopathy.

The sample consisted of peripheral blood mononuclear cells (PBMCs), taken at new diagnosis, from a patient treated with antithyroid drugs. These receptors originate from a woman aged 30 to 39 with Graves disease.

This clonotype was observed at least ten times. J is TRBJ2-1 and V is TRBV6-1; D uncertain. The germline V gene encodes CDR1 MNHNS and CDR2 SASEGT. There are 15 residues in the CDR3. The germline V and J ends were trimmed by 3 bases and 3 bases, with 12 bases remaining between them. CDR3 loop: CASSERRTYYNEQFF. The CDR3 nucleotides read TGTGCCAGCAGTGAGCGGAGAACCTACTACAATGAGCAGTTCTTC.

This clonotype was observed a few times. The chain links TRBV20-1 to TRBJ2-2; 14 bases line up with TRBD2. Germline loops: CDR1 DFQATT, CDR2 SNEGSKA (reference sequence). V gave up 0 bases and J gave up 4 bases; unmatched junction bases: 7. The CDR3 covers 18 residues. Here the CDR3 reads CSARDPGLAGVSTGELFF. The CDR3, as DNA: TGCAGTGCTAGAGACCCGGGACTAGCGGGAGTGAGCACCGGGGAGCTGTTTTTT.

This clonotype has a count of ten or more. The rearrangement uses TRBV5-6 and TRBJ2-7, with TRBD2 identical over 9 bases. The CDR3 runs to 12 residues. Losses at the gene ends were 4 bases for V and 8 bases for J; bases not matched to a gene: 4. Germline assignment: CDR1 SGHDT and CDR2 YYEEEE. The CDR3: CASSPGTSKQYF. In DNA form, the CDR3 reads TGTGCCAGCAGCCCGGGGACTAGCAAGCAGTACTTC.

This clonotype was recorded many times. The rearrangement joins TRBV15 to TRBJ2-1, with TRBD1 matching 12 bases. The CDR3 covers 16 residues. Trimming removed 1 base from V and 8 bases from J; junction bases left unmatched: 6. The germline CDR1 and CDR2 sequences are LNHNV and YYDKDF (reference sequence). The CDR3 is CATSRGTGTGGYEQFF. The DNA for the CDR3 is TGTGCCACCAGCAGAGGGACCGGGACAGGGGGCTATGAGCAGTTCTTC.

The chain is built from TRBV12-3 or TRBV12-4 and TRBJ2-1; tentative D call: TRBD2 (6 bases). This CDR3 is built from 14 residues. With 6 bases removed from V and 4 bases from J, the gap between germline ends came to 13 bases. This CDR3 reads CASRRESGYNEQFF. The CDR3 coding sequence is TGTGCCAGCAGACGAGAGAGCGGGTACAATGAGCAGTTCTTC.

This clonotype was observed a few times. The rearrangement links TRBV30 to TRBJ2-6, with a possible D match to TRBD1 (5 bases). Trimming removed 2 bases at V and 1 base at J, with 12 bases between. The germline V gene encodes CDR1 GTSNPN and CDR2 SVGIG (reference sequence). The CDR3 sequence is 16 residues long. CDR3 DNA: TGTGCCTGGAGTAAGGGGTACAGATCTGGGGCCAACGTCCTGACTTTC. This codes for CAWSKGYRSGANVLTF.

This clonotype appeared a few times. The rearrangement links TRBV6-2 or TRBV6-3 to TRBJ2-5; D is uncertain. The ends were cut back, 8 bases at V and 1 base at J, with 14 bases in the middle. Germline-derived CDR1 and CDR2 are MNHEY and SVGEGT. The CDR3 contains 14 residues. This chain's CDR3 is CASRAPSLQETQYF. The CDR3 coding sequence is TGTGCCAGCCGAGCTCCGAGCCTCCAAGAGACCCAGTACTTC.

This clonotype was detected only once. The gene calls are TRBV5-1 and TRBJ2-1; 7 bases fit TRBD2. The CDR3 length is 13 residues. The trim removed 4 bases at V and 6 bases at J, leaving 4 bases unmatched. Germline CDR1 SGHRS, CDR2 YFSETQ. Here the CDR3 DNA reads TGCGCCAGCAGCCGGAGCGGGACCAATGAGCAGTTCTTC. Its protein is CASSRSGTNEQFF.

This clonotype was found many times. The rearrangement uses TRBV6-1 and TRBJ1-1, with D perhaps matching TRBD1 (5 bases). The CDR3 loop spans 17 amino acids. Germline V gene lookup returns CDR1 MNHNS and CDR2 SASEGT. Trimming stripped 6 bases from V and 1 base from J, with 21 bases between. DNA of the CDR3: TGTGCCAGCAGAAAGAGGGGACCGGGGGTGAAGAACACTGAAGCTTTCTTT. Translation: CASRKRGPGVKNTEAFF.

This clonotype was observed at least ten times. The rearrangement links TRBV20-1 to TRBJ1-6; TRBD1 matches at 8 bases. This CDR3 has 14 amino acids. J lost 4 bases, V lost 4 bases, and 3 bases had no gene match. Germline V gene data show CDR1 as DFQATT and CDR2 as SNEGSKA (reference sequence). CDR3 region: CSATGGPYNSPLHF. CDR3 DNA sequence: TGCAGTGCTACAGGGGGCCCTTATAATTCACCCCTCCACTTT.

This clonotype has at least ten counts. The chain joins TRBV6-1 to TRBJ1-1, with 7 bases aligning to TRBD1. Per germline, CDR1 MNHNS and CDR2 SASEGT. V was clipped by 7 bases and J by 6 bases; unmatched bases: 14. The CDR3 is 15 residues long. The CDR3 coding sequence is TGTGCCAGCACTATCATAGGGAGAGGGACAGCTGAAGCTTTCTTT. It yields the protein CASTIIGRGTAEAFF.

This clonotype was seen a few times. The chain joins TRBV7-9 to TRBJ2-1; D is possibly TRBD2 (5 bases). This CDR3 region has 12 residues. CDR1 is SEHNR and CDR2 is FQNEAQ in the germline V gene (reference sequence). Trimming stripped 4 bases from V and 10 bases from J, with 11 bases between. CDR3 residues: CASSSDYSEQFF. The CDR3 DNA reads as TGTGCCAGCAGCTCCGACTACTCGGAGCAGTTCTTC.

The chain links TRBV6-2 or TRBV6-3 to TRBJ2-5, with 12 bases identical to TRBD2. The DNA matches TRBJ2-1 better at its end, which makes the J call doubtful. Germline-derived CDR1 and CDR2 are MNHEY and SVGEGT. There are 19 residues in the CDR3. This CDR3 is CASSFPEPGLAGPYNEQFF. Written as DNA, the CDR3 is TGTGCCAGCAGTTTCCCCGAACCGGGACTAGCGGGTCCATACAATGAGCAGTTCTTC.